This T cell receptor beta chain was sequenced in a study of T cell repertoires in cytomegalovirus infection. Study details: Public TCR beta signatures marked donors with CMV infection and the matching HLA.

TCRdb processed the reads anew with MiXCR; each CDR3 protein has one entry. Seen here are 630,000 or so distinct CDR3 sequences, 24% observed once, and the top ten hold less than 9.5%. In its sample, this clonotype was seen many times. Its antigen is not known. Findings and limits, study-wide: Across the ex vivo response, the dominant clonotypes were HLA-C-restricted CMV-specific TCR beta clonotypes. Cumulative frequency of public TCR beta families picked out carriers of CMV plus the relevant HLA.

The CDR3 has 14 residues. In germline, CDR1 is SGHVS, CDR2 FNYEAQ. The V gene end was trimmed by 4 bases and the J gene end by 3 bases; junction bases not matched to a gene: 5. This chain joins TRBV7-6 and TRBJ2-5; 7 nucleotides match TRBD1. The specimen was CD8+ T cells from PBMCs. This receptor was taken from a human donor in good health (CMV status not recorded). Some clones in this sample may be carry-over from other donors' samples. The CDR3 region has the DNA TGTGCCAGCAGCTCGGGACAGAGCAAAGAGACCCAGTACTTC. Encoded protein: CASSSGQSKETQYF. The complete variable domain, with remaining parts taken from reference TRBV7-6 and TRBJ2-5, reads GAGVSQSPRYKVTKRGQDVALRCDPISGHVSLYWYRQALGQGPEFLTYFNYEAQQDKSGLPNDRFSAERPEGSISTLTIQRTEQRDSAMYRCASSSGQSKETQYFGPGTRLLVL.